This T cell receptor (beta chain) derives from a study of blood T cell repertoires in COVID-19. About the study: Both acute and convalescent COVID-19 samples were obtained from the United States, Italy and Spain.

Trimming took off 0 bases at V and 3 bases at J, with 6 bases between the two ends. Germline V gives CDR1 LGHNA, CDR2 YSLEER. The CDR3 sequence is 13 residues long. Authors' processing steps: Amplified reference gene primers provided the basis for estimating nucleated cell counts. Sequencing was performed with immunoSEQ multiplex PCR; in TCRdb, only in-frame clones are kept and a portion is missing. The D gene and trimming were derived from the DNA, and the V and J assignments and clone size from that table. The sample records roughly 400,000 clones, 70% to 90% being singletons. Everyone who took part was about 18 to 89 years old, and they came from 20 to 25 US areas.

This sequence originates from a woman under 30 who had been exposed to COVID-19. The sequencing input was PBMCs or T cells enriched from blood (not recorded which). The chain uses TRBV4-3 and TRBJ2-7, with D hard to call. CDR3: CASSQERLYEQYF. CDR3 sequence (DNA): TGCGCCAGCAGCCAAGAGAGGCTCTACGAGCAGTACTTC.